What follows are 14 T cell receptor beta chains derived from one specimen sequenced in a study of stem cell transplantation in POMP-related autoinflammatory disease. Here immunoSEQ multiplex PCR was the method, and the copy in TCRdb shows in-frame clones only, minus some. This sample yields roughly 70,000 clones, of which approximately 91% are seen a single time; about 0.7% belongs to the top ten. The material was CD4+ T cells from PBMCs, obtained after stem cell transplantation. The receptors originated from a human patient with POMP-related autoinflammation and immune dysregulation (PRAID). The graft donor may be the source of some T cells.

The chain has TRBV19 and TRBJ2-1; perhaps TRBD1 as D (6 bases). V lost 5 bases, J lost 7 bases, and 15 bases lay in between. Germline V gives CDR1 LNHDA, CDR2 SQIVND (reference sequence). The CDR3 loop spans 14 amino acids. DNA of the CDR3: TGTGCCAGTAGTTACAGACAGGTAGGAAATGAGCAGTTCTTC. This gives the protein CASSYRQVGNEQFF.

The CDR3 DNA reads TGTGCCAGCAGCCAAGACAGGGTGAGGAATGAGCAGTTCTTC. It translates to CASSQDRVRNEQFF. The chain uses TRBV3-1 (or the pseudogene TRBV3-2) and TRBJ2-1, with D perhaps matching TRBD1 (5 bases). Deletions cut 0 bases from V and 7 bases from J, with 10 bases between. The CDR3 has 14 amino acids. CDR1 is LGHDT, CDR2 YNNKEL, per germline (reference sequence).

V usage is TRBV7-9 and J usage is TRBJ2-1; no reliable D call. Germline-derived CDR1 and CDR2 are SEHNR and FQNEAQ (reference sequence). Trimming cost V 3 bases and J 3 bases, with 9 bases left between them. The length of the CDR3 is 14 residues. The CDR3 here is CASSFKVDYNEQFF. The CDR3 bases are TGTGCCAGCAGCTTTAAGGTGGACTACAATGAGCAGTTCTTC.

The gene calls are TRBV9 and TRBJ2-2; D gene ambiguous. The germline gives CDR1 SGDLS, CDR2 YYNGEE. Trimming stripped 0 bases from V and 1 base from J, with 10 bases between. This CDR3 has 16 residues. CDR3 protein: CASSVALGRNTGELFF. The CDR3 DNA reads TGTGCCAGCAGCGTAGCTCTAGGACGGAACACCGGGGAGCTGTTTTTT.

The rearrangement uses TRBV5-1 and TRBJ2-1; weak D call: TRBD2 (6 bases). There are 12 residues in the CDR3. V lost 3 bases and J lost 6, with 7 bases in between. CDR1 and CDR2 (germline): SGHRS, YFSETQ. The chain's CDR3 is CASSSEGNEQFF. CDR3 bases: TGCGCCAGCAGCTCGGAGGGCAATGAGCAGTTCTTC.

This chain connects TRBV2 to TRBJ1-2; 10 bases match TRBD1. With 7 bases clipped from V and 7 bases from J, the junction kept 6 bases outside the gene matches. The CDR3 extends over 13 amino acids. CDR1 is SNHLY, CDR2 FYNNEI, per germline. The CDR3 spells CASTKTGGPGYTF. CDR3 nucleotides: TGTGCCAGCACCAAGACAGGGGGCCCTGGCTACACCTTC.

The chain is built from TRBV5-4 and TRBJ2-7; TRBD2 might be the D (7 bases). This CDR3 region has 15 residues. Germline lookup yields CDR1 SGHNT and CDR2 YYREEE (reference sequence). V lost 3 bases, J lost 2 bases, and 15 bases lay in between. The CDR3 loop is CASSSGGRTTYEQYF. CDR3 DNA: TGTGCCAGCAGCTCGGGGGGCAGGACCACCTACGAGCAGTACTTC.

V and J are TRBV6-5 and TRBJ1-1; perhaps TRBD1 as D (6 bases). V was pared by 0 bases and J by 4 bases, with 9 bases between. This CDR3 comprises 14 residues. CDR1 and CDR2 (germline): MNHEY, SVGAGI. The CDR3 DNA reads TGTGCCAGCAGTTACTCGAGAGGGGGCACTGAAGCTTTCTTT. Its protein is CASSYSRGGTEAFF.

The rearrangement joins TRBV19 to TRBJ2-3, with 10 bases matching TRBD2. The V gene's germline CDR1 is LNHDA and CDR2 SQIVND (reference sequence). There are 17 residues in the CDR3. V dropped 6 bases and J dropped 7; count of bases not matched to a gene: 16. The CDR3 DNA reads as TGTGCCAGTAGACCCAGAGCGAGCGGGGGGGCGTTTTATACGCAGTATTTT. Translating it yields CASRPRASGGAFYTQYF.

The chain uses TRBV9 and TRBJ2-7; TRBD1 aligns across 9 bases. V dropped 0 bases and J dropped 3; count of bases not matched to a gene: 1. Germline CDR1 SGDLS, CDR2 YYNGEE. The CDR3 is made up of 14 amino acids. The CDR3 DNA is TGTGCCAGCAGCGTAGGGGACAGGGTCTACGAGCAGTACTTC. Translated: CASSVGDRVYEQYF.

V and J are TRBV7-7 and TRBJ2-5, with TRBD2 identical over 12 bases. The CDR3 sequence is 16 residues long. V lost 5 bases, J lost 1 base, and 5 bases stayed unmatched. The germline V gene encodes CDR1 SSHAT and CDR2 FNYEAQ (reference sequence). CDR3 protein: CASSRLAGEIQETQYF. The CDR3 bases are TGTGCCAGCAGCCGACTAGCGGGAGAGATCCAAGAGACCCAGTACTTC. Drawing the rest from reference TRBV7-7 and TRBJ2-5, the complete variable domain is GAGVSQSPRYKVTKRGQDVTLRCDPISSHATLYWYQQALGQGPEFLTYFNYEAQPDKSGLPSDRFSAERPEGSISTLTIQRTEQRDSAMYRCASSRLAGEIQETQYFGPGTRLLVL.

The DNA of the CDR3 is TGCGCCAGCAGCCAGGGCGACAGCTACTCTGGAAACACCATATATTTT. Protein: CASSQGDSYSGNTIYF. The chain joins TRBV4-1 to TRBJ1-3; tentative D call: TRBD1 (5 bases). In germline, CDR1 is MGHRA, CDR2 YSYEKL. CDR3 length equals 16 residues. V lost 3 bases and J 0 bases, leaving 12 bases between the germline ends.

The chain links TRBV5-5 to TRBJ2-2; TRBD2 matches at 15 bases. The ends lost 4 bases at V and 6 bases at J; junction bases unmatched: 1. The CDR3 has 15 residues. The germline gives CDR1 SGHKS, CDR2 YYEKEE (reference sequence). Here the CDR3 DNA reads TGTGCCAGCAGCCGGACTAGCGGGAGGGCCGGGGAGCTGTTTTTT. It yields the protein CASSRTSGRAGELFF.

This clone has just a few counts. The chain couples TRBV2 to TRBJ1-6; TRBD1 agrees at 9 bases. This CDR3 spans 13 amino acids. Germline values: CDR1 SNHLY, CDR2 FYNNEI. J was trimmed by 6 bases and V by 8 bases; bases with no gene match: 2. In DNA form, the CDR3 reads TGTGCCAGCCGGGGACAGGGTAATTCACCCCTCCACTTT. It is translated as CASRGQGNSPLHF.